These 26 T cell receptor beta chains were sequenced from one sample in a study of blood T cell repertoires in COVID-19. Assay used: immunoSEQ multiplex PCR; TCRdb lists only in-frame clones, some missing. This table holds roughly 300,000 clones, 75% to 85% found once. Sequenced sample: peripheral blood. These receptors were taken from a human donor in a cohort sampled during active COVID-19.

The rearrangement uses TRBV7-2 and TRBJ1-2, with 7 bases matching TRBD1. Germline V CDR1 and CDR2: SGHTA, FQGNSA. V shed 2 bases and J 4 bases; nucleotides not matched to a gene: 10. The CDR3 covers 16 residues. The CDR3 DNA follows: TGTGCCAGCAGCTTATTGAGGTACAGGGGTTTCTATGGCTACACCTTC. As protein: CASSLLRYRGFYGYTF.

The chain joins TRBV6-5 to TRBJ2-2; D is perhaps TRBD1 (6 bases). Germline CDR1 and CDR2: MNHEY and SVGAGI. This CDR3 has 14 amino acids. Deletions cut 5 bases from V and 6 bases from J, with 13 bases between. The CDR3 DNA is TGTGCCAGCAGTACAGGGTGGGGCGCCGGGGAGCTGTTTTTT. Protein: CASSTGWGAGELFF.

The V call is TRBV2, the J call TRBJ1-4; 7 positions agree with TRBD1. Germline V gene data show CDR1 as SNHLY and CDR2 as FYNNEI. The CDR3 sequence is 20 residues long. The trim removed 0 bases at V and 0 bases at J, leaving 13 bases unmatched. CDR3 nucleotides: TGTGCCAGCAGTGAAGCTTCTGGACAGACAGGGACTGCAACTAATGAAAAACTGTTTTTT. Encoded protein: CASSEASGQTGTATNEKLFF.

Only one count was recorded for this clone. The rearrangement uses TRBV24-1 and TRBJ1-2, with D unresolved. The CDR3 spans 13 residues. Germline CDR1 is KGHDR and CDR2 is SFDVKD. The V and J ends lost 1 base and 5 bases respectively, with 7 bases between them. CDR3: CATSDFGEYGYTF. The CDR3 nucleotides are TGTGCCACCAGTGATTTTGGGGAGTATGGCTACACCTTC.

In nucleotides, the CDR3 is TGTGCCAGCAGTTTAAGGACGACTAGCGGTCCCTACGAGCAGTACTTC. Protein sequence: CASSLRTTSGPYEQYF. The chain couples TRBV27 to TRBJ2-7; 9 nucleotides align to TRBD2. The CDR3 extends over 16 amino acids. Trimming removed 2 bases from V and 2 bases from J; junction bases left unmatched: 7. Germline V gene lookup returns CDR1 MNHEY and CDR2 SMNVEV (reference sequence).

This clone came up a few times. The chain uses TRBV28 and TRBJ2-7; TRBD1 matches 8 bases. The CDR3 is 13 amino acids. Germline assignment: CDR1 MDHEN and CDR2 SYDVKM. The junction had 7 bases not matched to a gene; V was cut back by 10 bases and J by 2 bases. This CDR3 reads CATLRTGPYEQYF. In DNA form, the CDR3 reads TGTGCCACACTCCGGACAGGGCCCTACGAGCAGTACTTC.

This sequence joins TRBV19 and TRBJ1-1, with a possible D match to TRBD1 (5 bases). This CDR3 spans 18 amino acids. V dropped 3 bases and J dropped 0 bases, with 20 bases sitting between them. The germline V gene encodes CDR1 LNHDA and CDR2 SQIVND (reference sequence). The CDR3: CASSIRGGSKAMNTEAFF. In DNA, the CDR3 is TGTGCCAGTAGTATTCGTGGGGGGAGTAAAGCAATGAACACTGAAGCTTTCTTT.

The chain joins TRBV27 to TRBJ2-3; TRBD2 is a possible D gene (5 bases). Trimming pared 5 bases from V and 8 bases from J, leaving 8 bases between. CDR3 length: 11 residues. The V gene's germline CDR1 is MNHEY and CDR2 SMNVEV (reference sequence). The CDR3 DNA sequence: TGTGCCAGCAGTCTTGGAGGTACGCAGTATTTT. Amino acids: CASSLGGTQYF.

V is TRBV5-1 and J is TRBJ2-3; TRBD2 agrees at 9 bases. The CDR3 contains 15 residues. The germline gives CDR1 SGHRS, CDR2 YFSETQ. Trimming cost V 0 bases and J 6 bases; bases outside gene matches: 5. The CDR3 DNA follows: TGCGCCAGCAGCTTGGTTAGCGGGGGCGGGGATACGCAGTATTTT. Amino acid sequence: CASSLVSGGGDTQYF.

V usage is TRBV9 and J usage is TRBJ2-6; D is unclear. V was trimmed by 4 bases and J by 0 bases, leaving 11 bases between them. This CDR3 is 16 amino acids long. Germline assignment: CDR1 SGDLS and CDR2 YYNGEE. CDR3 DNA: TGTGCCAGCAGCACCAGACAAAGCTCTGGGGCCAACGTCCTGACTTTC. Its protein product is CASSTRQSSGANVLTF.

V gene TRBV6-5 combines with J gene TRBJ1-5; D call uncertain. Trimming cost V 0 bases and J 9 bases, with 9 bases left between them. CDR3 length equals 13 residues. CDR1 is MNHEY and CDR2 is SVGAGI in the germline V gene. CDR3 bases: TGTGCCAGCAGTTACTCCTCCCGGGGGCCCCAGCATTTT. Its translation is CASSYSSRGPQHF.

The genes are TRBV12-3 or TRBV12-4 and TRBJ1-2; D might be TRBD1 (5 bases). CDR3 length: 13 residues. Trimming stripped 2 bases from V and 6 bases from J, with 10 bases between. The CDR3 reads CASSLSGMDGYTF. The CDR3 DNA follows: TGTGCCAGCAGTTTATCAGGGATGGATGGCTACACCTTC.

This chain joins TRBV2 and TRBJ1-2; weak D call: TRBD1 (6 bases). The CDR3 is 14 residues long. Trimming took 5 bases from V and 4 from J, leaving 14 bases between them. Per germline, CDR1 SNHLY and CDR2 FYNNEI. The CDR3 sequence is CASSTTGGLYGYTF. CDR3 bases: TGTGCCAGCAGTACTACCGGGGGGCTCTATGGCTACACCTTC.

The CDR3 coding sequence is TGTGCCAGCAGACCCGTTCCGAGCGGTTCACCCCTCCACTTT. It specifies CASRPVPSGSPLHF. The rearrangement uses TRBV5-5 and TRBJ1-6; D gene unclear. The CDR3 totals 14 residues. V lost 5 bases and J lost 9, with 15 bases in between. The germline CDR1 and CDR2 sequences are SGHKS and YYEKEE (reference sequence).

J is TRBJ1-1 and V is TRBV6-5, with 7 positions matching TRBD1. CDR3 length: 14 residues. Germline CDR1 is MNHEY and CDR2 is SVGAGI. Germline trimming cut 0 bases from V and 8 bases from J; bases unmatched to any gene: 6. The CDR3 nucleotides read TGTGCCAGCAGTTACTCGGGACAGATGCTCGAAGCTTTCTTT. It specifies CASSYSGQMLEAFF.

The chain links TRBV25-1 to TRBJ2-2; 10 bases are shared with TRBD1. V lost 6 bases and J lost 5; bases outside the gene matches: 12. This CDR3 contains 17 residues. Germline V gives CDR1 MGHDK, CDR2 SYGVNS. CDR3 loop: CASSDRRGDRGTGELFF. CDR3 sequence (DNA): TGTGCCAGCAGCGACCGAAGGGGGGACAGGGGAACCGGGGAGCTGTTTTTT. The full variable domain, rest sourced from reference TRBV25-1 and TRBJ2-2, is EADIYQTPRYLVIGTGKKITLECSQTMGHDKMYWYQQDPGMELHLIHYSYGVNSTEKGDLSSESTVSRIRTEHFPLTLESARPSHTSQYLCASSDRRGDRGTGELFFGEGSRLTVL.

The J gene is TRBJ1-6, the V gene TRBV6-4; D gene uncertain. Germline CDR1 is MRHNA and CDR2 is SNTAGT. The CDR3 length is 14 residues. Trimming took off 4 bases at V and 7 bases at J, with 11 bases between the two ends. The CDR3 sequence: CASSGGSKNSPLHF. CDR3 coding DNA: TGTGCCAGCAGTGGAGGCAGTAAGAATTCACCCCTCCACTTT.

The J gene is TRBJ2-7, the V gene TRBV6-5; D may be TRBD2 (5 bases). V lost 0 bases, J lost 3 bases, and 12 bases lay in between. Germline loops: CDR1 MNHEY, CDR2 SVGAGI. The CDR3 extends over 15 amino acids. In DNA form, the CDR3 reads TGTGCCAGCAGTTACTCCAGGAACGGGATCTACGAGCAGTACTTC. It translates to CASSYSRNGIYEQYF.

The V gene is TRBV12-3 or TRBV12-4, the J gene TRBJ1-4; D might be TRBD1 (5 bases). This CDR3 spans 13 amino acids. V was trimmed by 4 bases and J by 11 bases, leaving 14 bases between them. The CDR3 DNA reads as TGTGCCAGCAGTTGGGGGGTTGGGGAGAAACTGTTTTTT. Translating gives CASSWGVGEKLFF.

Notes on this clone: Other nucleotide sequences in the sample specify the same CDR3. The rearrangement joins TRBV7-2 to TRBJ1-5, with 7 bases that match TRBD1. The CDR3 is made up of 14 amino acids. The ends lost 2 bases at V and 6 bases at J; junction bases unmatched: 4. Germline V gene data show CDR1 as SGHTA and CDR2 as FQGNSA. The CDR3 reads CASSLKGAVQPQHF. CDR3 nucleotide sequence: TGTGCCAGCAGCTTAAAGGGGGCCGTTCAGCCCCAGCATTTT.

The chain employs TRBV30 and TRBJ2-7; 10 bases agree with TRBD1. V trimming: 0 bases; J trimming: 2 bases; junction bases outside the gene matches: 4. This CDR3 region has 15 residues. Germline V gene data show CDR1 as GTSNPN and CDR2 as SVGIG (reference sequence). For the CDR3, the DNA is TGTGCCTGGAGTGTTCTCGGGACAGGGGCCTACGAGCAGTACTTC. Protein: CAWSVLGTGAYEQYF.

V usage is TRBV11-2 and J usage is TRBJ1-6, with a tentative D call TRBD1 (6 bases). The CDR3 is 13 residues long. The germline V and J ends were trimmed by 2 bases and 9 bases, with 8 bases remaining between them. CDR1 is SGHAT and CDR2 is FQNNGV in the germline V gene. The CDR3 sequence is CASSLTGSSPLHF. The CDR3 DNA reads as TGTGCCAGCAGCTTAACAGGGTCTTCACCCCTCCACTTT.

V usage is TRBV19 and J usage is TRBJ1-1; maybe TRBD1 (6 bases). Germline values: CDR1 LNHDA, CDR2 SQIVND (reference sequence). Trimming cost V 6 bases and J 2 bases, with 16 bases left between them. The CDR3 is 15 residues long. The CDR3: CASSRTASGNTEAFF. In nucleotides, the CDR3 is TGTGCCAGTAGCCGGACAGCCTCAGGTAACACTGAAGCTTTCTTT.

The chain links TRBV30 to TRBJ1-2; no clear D. V lost 0 bases and J lost 4, with 12 bases in between. Germline assignment: CDR1 GTSNPN and CDR2 SVGIG (reference sequence). The CDR3 spans 14 residues. The CDR3 sequence: CAWSVNTGTYGYTF. Here the CDR3 DNA reads TGTGCCTGGAGTGTTAATACCGGTACCTATGGCTACACCTTC. Filled out from reference TRBV30 and TRBJ1-2, the complete variable domain reads SQTIHQWPATLVQPVGSPLSLECTVEGTSNPNLYWYRQAAGRGLQLLFYSVGIGQISSEVPQNLSASRPQDRQFILSSKKLLLSDSGFYLCAWSVNTGTYGYTFGSGTRLTVV.

This sequence joins TRBV6-5 and TRBJ1-6; D might be TRBD1 (5 bases). This CDR3 contains 16 residues. From germline, CDR1 is MNHEY and CDR2 SVGAGI. Trimming took off 2 bases at V and 10 bases at J, with 18 bases between the two ends. This CDR3 reads CASSYNGRRVSSPLHF. The CDR3 coding sequence is TGTGCCAGCAGTTACAATGGCCGCAGGGTGTCGTCACCCCTCCACTTT.

This clone has a single count. The CDR3 spells CASSPPGQGENQPQHF. The DNA of the CDR3 is TGTGCCAGCTCACCACCCGGGCAGGGGGAGAATCAGCCCCAGCATTTT. The gene calls are TRBV18 and TRBJ1-5; the match to TRBD1 covers 7 bases. The V segment lost 0 bases and the J segment 4 bases; nucleotides outside the gene matches: 6. This CDR3 contains 16 residues. Germline CDR1 KGHSH, CDR2 LQKENI. Full variable domain (rest looked up from reference TRBV18 and TRBJ1-5): NAGVMQNPRHLVRRRGQEARLRCSPMKGHSHVYWYRQLPEEGLKFMVYLQKENIIDESGMPKERFSAEFPKEGPSILRIQQVVRGDSAAYFCASSPPGQGENQPQHFGDGTRLSIL.